Below are 4 T cell receptor beta chains sequenced from a single sample in a study of CD8+ T cells in alopecia areata. Sequencing relied on a cDNA template that was reverse transcribed from extracted RNA. Method: immunoSEQ multiplex PCR; TCRdb's copy keeps in-frame clones and lacks some. The repertoire consists of about 140,000 clones, with 55% occurring once and the leading ten covering approximately 4.3%. Sequenced: CD4+ T cells sorted from blood. Receptors originate from a human donor in good health.

V is TRBV7-2 and J is TRBJ2-5, with 8 bases fitting TRBD1. The CDR3 totals 17 residues. In germline, CDR1 is SGHTA, CDR2 FQGNSA. The junction had 10 bases not matched to a gene; V was cut back by 3 bases and J by 1 base. The CDR3 loop reads CASSLNSRTGFQETQYF. For the CDR3, the DNA is TGTGCCAGCAGCTTGAATTCTCGGACAGGGTTCCAAGAGACCCAGTACTTC.

The chain carries TRBV29-1 and TRBJ2-7; no firm D call. Per germline, CDR1 SQVTM and CDR2 ANQGSEA. Trimming pared 2 bases from V and 8 bases from J, leaving 13 bases between. The CDR3 runs to 12 residues. The CDR3 DNA follows: TGCAGCGTTGAATCCCCCTGGGCCCAGCAGTACTTC. Protein product: CSVESPWAQQYF.

The chain links TRBV2 to TRBJ2-7; possible D gene TRBD1, 5 bases. The CDR3 extends over 17 amino acids. V was pared by 0 bases and J by 0 bases, with 15 bases between. CDR1 and CDR2 from the germline V gene are SNHLY and FYNNEI. This CDR3 reads CASSEAAGAVSSYEQYF. CDR3 nucleotides: TGTGCCAGCAGTGAAGCCGCTGGGGCTGTTAGCTCCTACGAGCAGTACTTC.

This clone was counted only a few times. This sequence joins TRBV11-3 and TRBJ2-3; D ambiguous. The CDR3 consists of 15 residues. Looked up from germline, CDR1 is SGHNT and CDR2 is YENEEA. V lost 5 bases to trimming and J lost 2 bases, with 14 bases between them. The CDR3 loop is CASSDNSGITDTQYF. The DNA for the CDR3 is TGTGCCAGCAGCGACAATTCGGGCATCACAGATACGCAGTATTTT.